This TCR beta chain was sequenced during a study of T cells after yellow fever vaccination (dated by TCRdb to between 2018 and 2021). The study in broad terms: Libraries from fractions with low cell numbers were prepared with the SMART-Seq v4 Ultra Low Input RNA kit. To follow T-cell clones before and after primary and booster YFV17D yellow fever vaccination, bulk TCR alpha and beta repertoires were sequenced over time. Two healthy male donors, one aged 18 to 30 and one aged 30 to 40 years, made up the cohort. Blood was collected at multiple timepoints before and after primary and secondary immunization, and bulk PBMC replicates and cell subsets were isolated.

The intended sense of this specimen's treatment or condition label: live attenuated yellow fever vaccine strain. At each blood-draw timepoint, two biological replicates of bulk PBMCs were collected. PBMCs were isolated from peripheral blood using a standard Ficoll-Paque protocol. RNA was extracted with TriZol from bulk PBMCs, CD4 and CD8 fractions, and dextramer-positive and dextramer-negative fractions. The germline V gene encodes CDR1 ENHRY and CDR2 SYGVKD. The CDR3 measures 14 amino acids from cysteine to phenylalanine. Here the CDR3 DNA is all that survives: 42 bases in frame from base 1. V is pared back by 3 bases and J by 6 bases, with 14 bases lying between the germline termini. This clonotype has at least ten counts. The antigen this receptor binds is unknown. No base quality values were provided; no much bigger clone lies one nucleotide off. TCR cDNA was synthesized by 5'RACE template switching, which introduced a universal primer site and unique molecular identifiers. cDNA synthesis was primed from both the TCR alpha and TCR beta constant segments. Library amplification involved two PCR steps, and the second step added sample barcodes and sequencing adapters. Sequencing of libraries was done on Illumina HiSeq 2500 (2x100 bp) or NovaSeq (2x150 bp). Processing in the source paper ran as follows. Demultiplexing of reads and collapsing into UMI consensus sequences were performed with MIGEC, and V(D)J alignment was carried out with MiXCR. Clonotypes responding to the vaccine were identified with edgeR on replicate PBMC samples, with the criteria of FDR below 0.01 and a log2 fold change above 5 up to day 15. Bulk clonotypes were assigned CD4 or CD8 identity according to which sequenced CD4 or CD8 repertoire held them at higher abundance. TCRdb passed the public sequencing reads through fastp at Q25 and MiXCR, retaining productive beta sequences. For every CDR3 protein sequence, its rows merge into one entry that carries the most common genes and DNA. TCRdb, rather than the study authors, made the V and J calls. The sample table lists some 350,000 distinct CDR3 sequences, about 8.7% of them with a count of one. The biggest ten clones account for 18% of the sample.

The full study reports these points: Compared with the primary T-cell response, the secondary T-cell response was weaker but faster, peaking on day 5 rather than day 15. Computational filtering was required because FACS-sorted repertoires could contain abundant contaminating clonotypes from the bulk population. A small share of clonotypes occurred in both CD4 and CD8 compartments, likely arising from convergent recombination. Because only a couple of donors were included in the study, the extent to which the findings can be generalized is limited. Most clones expanded after primary vaccination (roughly 96% of CD4 and roughly 90% of CD8) were re-detected after the booster, suggesting that broad memory maintenance occurred.

The sequences come from PBMCs, collected on the day of the first yellow fever vaccination. This TCR came from a man younger than 35 who received the YFV17D yellow fever vaccine. Rearrangement joined TRBV10-3 to TRBJ1-1; tentative D gene TRBD1, with 5 bases matching. The DNA sequence is TGTGCCATCAGTGATTTGGGAGGGGACTCTGAAGCTTTCTTT. The encoded protein is CAISDLGGDSEAFF.